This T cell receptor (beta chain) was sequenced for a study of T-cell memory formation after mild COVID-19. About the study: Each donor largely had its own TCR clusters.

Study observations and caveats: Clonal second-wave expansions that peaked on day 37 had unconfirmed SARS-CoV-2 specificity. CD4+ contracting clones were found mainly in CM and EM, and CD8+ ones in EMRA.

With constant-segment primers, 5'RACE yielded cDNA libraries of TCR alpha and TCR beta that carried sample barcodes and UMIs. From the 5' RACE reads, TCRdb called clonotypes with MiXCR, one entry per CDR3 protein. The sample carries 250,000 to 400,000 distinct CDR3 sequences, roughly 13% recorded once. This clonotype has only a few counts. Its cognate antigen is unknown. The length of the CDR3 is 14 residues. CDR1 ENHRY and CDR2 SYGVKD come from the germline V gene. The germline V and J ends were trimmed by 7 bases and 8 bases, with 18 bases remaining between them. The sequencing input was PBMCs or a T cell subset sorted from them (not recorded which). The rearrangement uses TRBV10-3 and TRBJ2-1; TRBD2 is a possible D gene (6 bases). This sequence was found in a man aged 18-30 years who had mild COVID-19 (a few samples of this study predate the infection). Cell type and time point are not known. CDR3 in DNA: TGTGCCATCACCGACCGGGAGAACGGGGATGAGCAGTTCTTC. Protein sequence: CAITDRENGDEQFF.